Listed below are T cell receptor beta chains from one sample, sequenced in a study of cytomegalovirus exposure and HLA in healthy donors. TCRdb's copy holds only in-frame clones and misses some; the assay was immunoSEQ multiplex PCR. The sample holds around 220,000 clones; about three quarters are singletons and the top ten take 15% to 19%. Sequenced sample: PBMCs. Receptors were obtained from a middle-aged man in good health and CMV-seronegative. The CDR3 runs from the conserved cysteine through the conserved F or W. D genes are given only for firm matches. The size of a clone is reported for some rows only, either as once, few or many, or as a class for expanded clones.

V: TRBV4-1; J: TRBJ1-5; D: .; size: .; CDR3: CASSQEPASGQPQHF; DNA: TGCGCCAGCAGCCAAGAGCCGGCGTCGGGGCAGCCCCAGCATTTT
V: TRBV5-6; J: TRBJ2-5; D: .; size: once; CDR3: CASSLVAVKETQYF; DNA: TGTGCCAGCAGCTTGGTGGCAGTAAAAGAGACCCAGTACTTC
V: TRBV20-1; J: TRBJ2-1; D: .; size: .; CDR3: CSAISGTQQFF; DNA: TGCAGTGCCATATCCGGGACTCAGCAGTTCTTC
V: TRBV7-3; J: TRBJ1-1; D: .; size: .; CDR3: CASSQTGGFGTEAFF; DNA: TGTGCCAGCAGCCAAACCGGGGGATTTGGGACTGAAGCTTTCTTT
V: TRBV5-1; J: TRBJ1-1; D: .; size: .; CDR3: CASSGYRDTEAFF; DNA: TGCGCCAGCAGCGGCTACAGGGACACTGAAGCTTTCTTT
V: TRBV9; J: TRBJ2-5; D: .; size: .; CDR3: CASSVGGVGETQYF; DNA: TGTGCCAGCAGCGTAGGGGGGGTTGGGGAGACCCAGTACTTC
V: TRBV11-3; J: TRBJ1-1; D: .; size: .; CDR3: CASSPGVNTEAFF; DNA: TGTGCCAGCAGCCCCGGGGTGAACACTGAAGCTTTCTTT
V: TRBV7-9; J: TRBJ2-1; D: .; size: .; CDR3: CASSPQTANEQFF; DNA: TGTGCCAGCAGTCCCCAGACTGCCAATGAGCAGTTCTTC
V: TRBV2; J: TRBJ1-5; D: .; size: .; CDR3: CASSEANRYTLYSNQPQHF; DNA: TGTGCCAGCAGTGAAGCGAACAGGTATACGCTTTATAGCAATCAGCCCCAGCATTTT
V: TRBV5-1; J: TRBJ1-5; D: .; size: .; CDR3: CASSLTGVDNQPQHF; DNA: TGCGCCAGCAGCTTGACCGGGGTGGACAATCAGCCCCAGCATTTT
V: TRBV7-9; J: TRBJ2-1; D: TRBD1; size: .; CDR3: CASSFGQGINEQFF; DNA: TGTGCCAGCAGCTTCGGACAGGGGATCAATGAGCAGTTCTTC
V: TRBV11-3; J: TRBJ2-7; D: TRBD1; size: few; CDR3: CASSFGQGRYEQYF; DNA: TGTGCCAGCAGCTTCGGACAGGGTCGGTACGAGCAGTACTTC
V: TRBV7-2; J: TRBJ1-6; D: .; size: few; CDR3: CASSFTDSDPLHF; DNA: TGTGCCAGCAGCTTTACGGACAGTGATCCCCTCCACTTT
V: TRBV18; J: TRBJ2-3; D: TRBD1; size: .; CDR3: CASSNRGSDTQYF; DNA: TGTGCCAGCTCGAACAGGGGCTCAGATACGCAGTATTTT
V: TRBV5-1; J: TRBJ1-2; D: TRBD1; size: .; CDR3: CASSLGTGGSYGYTF; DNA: TGCGCCAGCAGCTTGGGGACAGGGGGAAGCTATGGCTACACCTTC
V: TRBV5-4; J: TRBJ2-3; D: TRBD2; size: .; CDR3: CASSLRRETGNTQYF; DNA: TGTGCCAGCAGCTTGCGGCGGGAGACGGGTAATACGCAGTATTTT
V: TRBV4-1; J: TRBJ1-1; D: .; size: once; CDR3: CASSFNLGRNTEAFF; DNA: TGCGCCAGCAGCTTCAACTTAGGGAGGAACACTGAAGCTTTCTTT
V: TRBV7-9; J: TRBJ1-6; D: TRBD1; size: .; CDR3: CASSLDRGNSPLHF; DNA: TGTGCCAGCAGCTTAGACAGGGGCAATTCACCCCTCCACTTT
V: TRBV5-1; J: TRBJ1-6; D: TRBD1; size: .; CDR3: CASSFEWTGVSNSPLHF; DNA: TGCGCCAGCAGCTTCGAGTGGACAGGGGTGAGTAATTCACCCCTCCACTTT
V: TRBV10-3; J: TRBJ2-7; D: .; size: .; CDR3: CASRREGHYEQYF; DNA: TGTGCCAGCCGTCGAGAGGGCCACTACGAGCAGTACTTC
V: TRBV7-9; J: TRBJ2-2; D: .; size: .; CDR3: CSSSFGAPGTGELFF; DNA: TGTTCCAGCAGCTTTGGGGCGCCCGGCACCGGGGAGCTGTTTTTT
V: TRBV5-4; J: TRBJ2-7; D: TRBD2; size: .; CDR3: CASSSGLAGPIRATLEQYF; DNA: TGTGCCAGCAGCTCCGGACTAGCGGGCCCGATAAGGGCGACTCTCGAGCAGTACTTC
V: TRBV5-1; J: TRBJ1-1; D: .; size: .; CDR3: CASSRREVNTEAFF; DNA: TGCGCCAGCAGCCGGCGGGAGGTGAACACTGAAGCTTTCTTT
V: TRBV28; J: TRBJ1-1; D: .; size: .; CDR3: CASSFKNTEAFF; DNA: TGTGCCAGCAGTTTCAAGAACACTGAAGCTTTCTTT
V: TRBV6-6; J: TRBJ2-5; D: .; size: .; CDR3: CASSGIGVAGETQYF; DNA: TGTGCCAGCAGTGGCATCGGAGTAGCCGGGGAGACCCAGTACTTC
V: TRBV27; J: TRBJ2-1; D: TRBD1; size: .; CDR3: CASSRTGSTYNEQFF; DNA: TGTGCCAGCAGTCGGACAGGGTCCACCTACAATGAGCAGTTCTTC
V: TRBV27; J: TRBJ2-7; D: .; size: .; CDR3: CASSLSRSSYEQYF; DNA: TGTGCCAGCAGTTTGTCTAGGAGCTCCTACGAGCAGTACTTC
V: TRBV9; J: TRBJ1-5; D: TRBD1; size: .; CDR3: CASNSGGGINQPQHF; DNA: TGTGCCAGCAACTCGGGAGGGGGCATCAATCAGCCCCAGCATTTT
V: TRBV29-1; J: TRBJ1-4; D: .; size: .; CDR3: CSVWAANEKLFF; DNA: TGCAGCGTTTGGGCAGCTAATGAAAAACTGTTTTTT
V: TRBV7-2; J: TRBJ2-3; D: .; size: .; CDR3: CASSPQGLFTDTQYF; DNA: TGTGCCAGCAGCCCTCAGGGACTTTTCACAGATACGCAGTATTTT
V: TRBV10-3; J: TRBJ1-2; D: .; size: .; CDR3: CAISESTYSNYGYTF; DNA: TGTGCCATCAGTGAGTCGACATACTCTAACTATGGCTACACCTTC
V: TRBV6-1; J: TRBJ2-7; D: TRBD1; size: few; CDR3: CASSEAPGQSYEQYF; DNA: TGTGCCAGCAGTGAAGCTCCGGGACAGAGCTACGAGCAGTACTTC
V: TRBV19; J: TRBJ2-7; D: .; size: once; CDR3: CASSIGQGYEQYF; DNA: TGTGCCAGTAGTATAGGGCAGGGCTACGAGCAGTACTTC
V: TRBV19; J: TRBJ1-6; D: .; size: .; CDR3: CASSIGWGHQSPLHF; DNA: TGTGCCAGTAGTATAGGTTGGGGGCATCAATCACCCCTCCACTTT
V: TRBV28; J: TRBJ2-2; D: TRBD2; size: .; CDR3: CASSLLGIRMTSGRKITGELFF; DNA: TGTGCCAGCAGTCTTTTGGGAATCCGAATGACTAGCGGGAGGAAGATAACCGGGGAGCTGTTTTTT
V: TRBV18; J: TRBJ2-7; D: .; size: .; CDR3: CASSPPSAYEQYF; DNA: TGTGCCAGCTCACCACCGTCCGCGTACGAGCAGTACTTC
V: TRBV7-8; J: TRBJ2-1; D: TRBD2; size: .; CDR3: CASSLLSGRPNEQFF; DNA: TGTGCCAGCAGCTTACTTAGCGGGAGGCCCAATGAGCAGTTCTTC
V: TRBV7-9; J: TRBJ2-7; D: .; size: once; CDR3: CSSSLGQGAIYEQYF; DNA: TGTTCCAGCAGCTTAGGGCAGGGTGCGATCTACGAGCAGTACTTC
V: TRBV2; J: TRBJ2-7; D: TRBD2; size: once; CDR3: CASSPGLAGYEQYF; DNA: TGTGCCAGCAGCCCGGGACTAGCGGGCTACGAGCAGTACTTC
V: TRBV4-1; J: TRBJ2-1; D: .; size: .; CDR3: CASSQDFLASNEQFF; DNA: TGCGCCAGCAGCCAAGATTTCCTAGCCTCCAATGAGCAGTTCTTC
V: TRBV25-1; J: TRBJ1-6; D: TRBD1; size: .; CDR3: CASRDRGLNSPLHF; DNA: TGTGCCAGCAGAGACAGGGGGCTTAACTCACCCCTCCACTTT
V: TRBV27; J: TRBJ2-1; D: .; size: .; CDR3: CASSLLGDEQFF; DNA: TGTGCCAGCAGTCTACTAGGTGATGAGCAGTTCTTC
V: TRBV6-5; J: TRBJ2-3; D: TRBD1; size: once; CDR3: CASSVRDRGTDTQYF; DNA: TGTGCCAGCAGTGTCCGGGACAGAGGCACAGATACGCAGTATTTT
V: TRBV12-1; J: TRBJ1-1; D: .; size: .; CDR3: CASSSSTFAGADTEAFF; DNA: TGTGCCAGCAGCTCCTCTACATTTGCAGGGGCGGACACTGAAGCTTTCTTT
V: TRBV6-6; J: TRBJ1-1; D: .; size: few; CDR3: CASSLVQRAEAFF; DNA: TGTGCCAGCAGTTTGGTCCAACGGGCTGAAGCTTTCTTT
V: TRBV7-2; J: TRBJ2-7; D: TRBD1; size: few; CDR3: CASSLGGTVTYEQYF; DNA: TGTGCCAGCAGCTTAGGAGGGACAGTTACCTACGAGCAGTACTTC
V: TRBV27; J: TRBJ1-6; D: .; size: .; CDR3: CASRSTSSGSPLHF; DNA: TGTGCCAGCAGATCGACGAGCTCGGGTTCACCCCTCCACTTT
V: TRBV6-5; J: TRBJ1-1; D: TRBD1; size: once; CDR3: CASSYRGQVNTEAFF; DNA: TGTGCCAGCAGTTACCGGGGACAGGTGAACACTGAAGCTTTCTTT
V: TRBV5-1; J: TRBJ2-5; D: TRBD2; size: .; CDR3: CASSHGTSGQETQYF; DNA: TGCGCCAGCAGCCACGGGACTAGCGGACAAGAGACCCAGTACTTC
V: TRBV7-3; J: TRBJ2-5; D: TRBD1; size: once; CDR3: CASSAQGARETQYF; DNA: TGTGCCAGCAGCGCGCAGGGGGCGCGCGAGACCCAGTACTTC
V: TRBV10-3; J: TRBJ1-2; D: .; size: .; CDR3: CAITEGSYGYTF; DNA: TGTGCCATCACCGAGGGCAGCTATGGCTACACCTTC
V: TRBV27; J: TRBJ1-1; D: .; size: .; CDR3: CASSRNGGTEAFF; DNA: TGTGCCAGCAGCAGGAACGGGGGCACTGAAGCTTTCTTT
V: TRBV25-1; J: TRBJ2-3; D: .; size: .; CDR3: CASSDFSTDTQYF; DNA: TGTGCCAGCAGTGACTTTAGCACAGATACGCAGTATTTT
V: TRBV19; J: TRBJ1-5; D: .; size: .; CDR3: CASTSGFNQPQHF; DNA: TGTGCCAGTACCTCGGGGTTCAATCAGCCCCAGCATTTT
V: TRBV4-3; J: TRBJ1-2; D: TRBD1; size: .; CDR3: CASSQDRGGMGYTF; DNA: TGCGCCAGCAGCCAGGACAGGGGAGGCATGGGCTACACCTTC